The 22 T cell receptor beta chains below were found in one sample sequenced in a study of shared clonotypes between healthy human individuals. The repertoire was sequenced with immunoSEQ multiplex PCR; TCRdb's copy has only in-frame clones and lacks some. The sample contains about 2 million clones, 85% to 95% of which appear only once. Specimen: naive CD4+ T cells sorted from blood. Subset here: CD45RA+ positively selected. Source of these receptors: a man younger than 35 in good health.

In regard to this clone: In the same sample, other DNA sequences code for this CDR3. V is TRBV18 and J is TRBJ2-1; TRBD2 matches 15 bases. V trimming: 0 bases; J trimming: 7 bases; junction bases outside the gene matches: 1. The CDR3 spans 16 residues. Germline V gene data show CDR1 as KGHSH and CDR2 as LQKENI. CDR3 nucleotide sequence: TGTGCCAGCTCACCACCGGGACTAGCGGGAGGAAATGAGCAGTTCTTC. Amino acids: CASSPPGLAGGNEQFF. The variable domain in full, completed from reference TRBV18 and TRBJ2-1, reads NAGVMQNPRHLVRRRGQEARLRCSPMKGHSHVYWYRQLPEEGLKFMVYLQKENIIDESGMPKERFSAEFPKEGPSILRIQQVVRGDSAAYFCASSPPGLAGGNEQFFGPGTRLTVL.

J is TRBJ1-6 and V is TRBV27, with D maybe TRBD1 (6 bases). Between the trimmed V and J ends, which lost 3 bases and 6 bases, there was a span of 15 bases. The CDR3 extends over 16 amino acids. Germline V gene lookup returns CDR1 MNHEY and CDR2 SMNVEV (reference sequence). The CDR3 bases are TGTGCCAGCAGTTTTGGGGGCGTTGCACTTAATTCACCCCTCCACTTT. It yields the protein CASSFGGVALNSPLHF.

The chain joins TRBV27 to TRBJ2-1; the D is unclear. The CDR3 is made up of 16 amino acids. V dropped 2 bases and J dropped 6 bases, with 17 bases sitting between them. Germline V lookup: CDR1 MNHEY, CDR2 SMNVEV (reference sequence). The CDR3 coding sequence is TGTGCCAGCAGTTTAAACCCCTTAGCTTCGGGCAATGAGCAGTTCTTC. Amino acids: CASSLNPLASGNEQFF.

This chain joins TRBV7-9 and TRBJ2-1, with TRBD2 matching over 10 bases. Trimming cost V 5 bases and J 2 bases; bases outside gene matches: 15. Per germline, CDR1 SEHNR and CDR2 FQNEAQ (reference sequence). The CDR3 contains 19 residues. Here the CDR3 DNA reads TGTGCCAGCAGCCTTTCCACGCAAACTAGCGGGACCCCCTACAATGAGCAGTTCTTC. This sequence encodes CASSLSTQTSGTPYNEQFF.

The rearrangement joins TRBV6-6 to TRBJ1-5; weak D call: TRBD1 (5 bases). The CDR3 covers 16 residues. V shed 5 bases and J shed 1 base, with 15 bases lying between them. Germline CDR1 is MNHNY and CDR2 is SVGAGI (reference sequence). The CDR3 here is CASSAVLGESNQPQHF. For the CDR3, the DNA is TGTGCCAGCAGTGCAGTTTTGGGGGAGAGCAATCAGCCCCAGCATTTT.

The V gene is TRBV7-2, the J gene TRBJ2-7; 9 bases match TRBD2. Per the germline V gene, CDR1 is SGHTA and CDR2 is FQGNSA. The V segment lost 3 bases and the J segment 2 bases; nucleotides outside the gene matches: 5. This CDR3 comprises 15 residues. CDR3 bases: TGTGCCAGCAGCTTCGGTCTAGCGGGAACCTACGAGCAGTACTTC. Its translation is CASSFGLAGTYEQYF.

This sequence joins TRBV6-5 and TRBJ1-5; D uncertain. CDR1 is MNHEY, CDR2 SVGAGI, per germline. V lost 4 bases, J lost 2 bases, and 15 bases lay in between. CDR3 length: 16 amino acids. CDR3 sequence (DNA): TGTGCCAGCAGTTCCCTGGACCGTTGGGGCAATCAGCCCCAGCATTTT. It yields the protein CASSSLDRWGNQPQHF.

V gene TRBV5-4 combines with J gene TRBJ2-1; D may be TRBD2 (6 bases). Germline CDR1 reads SGHNT; CDR2 reads YYREEE (reference sequence). The germline V and J ends were trimmed by 4 bases and 4 bases, with 21 bases remaining between them. The CDR3 runs to 17 residues. CDR3 sequence (DNA): TGTGCCAGCAGCGCCCACTCAGGGAGGCAGGTGTACAATGAGCAGTTCTTC. Protein sequence: CASSAHSGRQVYNEQFF.

This clone was observed at least ten times. The genes are TRBV6-5 and TRBJ2-7; 9 bases fit TRBD1. Germline assignment: CDR1 MNHEY and CDR2 SVGAGI. Trimming cost V 4 bases and J 3 bases; bases outside gene matches: 7. This CDR3 has 15 residues. This CDR3 reads CASSSPDRGVYEQYF. CDR3 nucleotide sequence: TGTGCCAGCAGTTCCCCGGACAGGGGTGTCTACGAGCAGTACTTC.

Details on this clone: Other nucleotide sequences in the sample specify the same CDR3. The genes are TRBV7-2 and TRBJ1-1; a possible D gene is TRBD1 (6 bases). The CDR3 consists of 14 residues. Germline values: CDR1 SGHTA, CDR2 FQGNSA. V gave up 5 bases and J gave up 2 bases, with 12 bases separating them. In DNA, the CDR3 is TGTGCCAGCAGCCCACAGGGAGGCAACACTGAAGCTTTCTTT. Amino acid sequence: CASSPQGGNTEAFF.

This chain joins TRBV30 and TRBJ2-7, with unresolved D. Trimming removed 8 bases from V and 1 base from J, with 15 bases in between. The CDR3 has 13 amino acids. Per germline, CDR1 GTSNPN and CDR2 SVGIG (reference sequence). The CDR3 here is CARVDGTSYEQYF. The CDR3 bases are TGTGCCCGGGTCGATGGTACTTCCTACGAGCAGTACTTC.

The rearrangement uses TRBV2 and TRBJ1-1, with 8 bases identical to TRBD1. Germline trimming cut 6 bases from V and 5 bases from J; bases unmatched to any gene: 11. The CDR3 length is 15 residues. In germline, CDR1 is SNHLY, CDR2 FYNNEI. The CDR3 protein is CASRQDRGKETEAFF. The CDR3 region has the DNA TGTGCCAGCAGACAAGACAGGGGAAAGGAGACTGAAGCTTTCTTT.

The V call is TRBV15, the J call TRBJ1-1; the match to TRBD1 covers 8 bases. The CDR3 runs to 14 residues. Germline V lookup: CDR1 LNHNV, CDR2 YYDKDF (reference sequence). V lost 3 bases, J lost 5 bases, and 5 bases stayed unmatched. CDR3 protein: CATSRDRVGTEAFF. DNA of the CDR3: TGTGCCACCAGCAGGGACAGGGTAGGAACTGAAGCTTTCTTT.

V is TRBV28 and J is TRBJ2-7; 9 bases are a match to TRBD1. V shed 4 bases and J 3 bases; nucleotides not matched to a gene: 7. The CDR3 loop spans 15 amino acids. Per the germline V gene, CDR1 is MDHEN and CDR2 is SYDVKM. The CDR3 loop reads CASSSSGTGYYEQYF. The DNA of the CDR3 is TGTGCCAGCAGTTCATCCGGGACAGGGTACTACGAGCAGTACTTC.

V usage is TRBV2 and J usage is TRBJ2-1; tentative D call: TRBD2 (5 bases). The germline V gene encodes CDR1 SNHLY and CDR2 FYNNEI. V lost 8 bases and J lost 8, with 19 bases in between. The length of the CDR3 is 14 residues. Here the CDR3 reads CASVEREILDEQFF. The CDR3 region has the DNA TGTGCCAGCGTCGAACGGGAAATATTGGATGAGCAGTTCTTC.

As regards this clone: A junction boundary mismatches the germline segment, possibly from a read error. The chain links TRBV7-9 to TRBJ2-1, with a tentative D call TRBD1 (6 bases). The germline CDR1 and CDR2 sequences are SEHNR and FQNEAQ (reference sequence). The CDR3 is 12 amino acids. The DNA for the CDR3 is TGTGCCAGCAGCTTAGCCCCGGACAGCATTATCTTC. Translation gives CASSLAPDSIIF.

In the case of this clone: The sample contains more than one DNA sequence encoding this CDR3. The chain joins TRBV20-1 to TRBJ2-1; D is undetermined. This CDR3 is built from 11 residues. V gave up 2 bases and J gave up 8 bases, with 7 bases separating them. CDR1 and CDR2 (germline): DFQATT, SNEGSKA (reference sequence). The CDR3 DNA is TGCAGTGCTAGACCCCTGGATGAGCAGTTCTTC. Translation gives CSARPLDEQFF.

V is TRBV5-4 and J is TRBJ2-7; a weak D match, TRBD2 (5 bases). Germline CDR1 is SGHNT and CDR2 is YYREEE (reference sequence). CDR3 size: 14 residues. V lost 5 bases to trimming and J lost 3 bases, with 15 bases between them. The CDR3 is CASRRTSADYEQYF. Here the CDR3 DNA reads TGTGCCAGCAGGCGTACTAGTGCGGACTACGAGCAGTACTTC.

The chain recombines TRBV25-1 with TRBJ2-1, with 9 bases lining up with TRBD1. With V trimmed by 4 bases and J by 6 bases, 4 bases remained unmatched. Per the germline V gene, CDR1 is MGHDK and CDR2 is SYGVNS. The CDR3 consists of 14 residues. CDR3 in DNA: TGTGCCAGCAGTGGCCGGGACAGGGTCAATGAGCAGTTCTTC. Translated: CASSGRDRVNEQFF.

V and J are TRBV27 and TRBJ1-1; D is uncertain. The CDR3 is made up of 14 amino acids. Germline V gives CDR1 MNHEY, CDR2 SMNVEV (reference sequence). Trimming left V 6 bases short and J 2 bases short, with 13 bases between. Here the CDR3 reads CASRGEVSNTEAFF. The DNA for the CDR3 is TGTGCCAGCAGGGGAGAGGTCAGCAACACTGAAGCTTTCTTT.

The chain uses TRBV5-1 and TRBJ2-2; possible D gene TRBD2, 6 bases. The germline CDR1 and CDR2 sequences are SGHRS and YFSETQ. The CDR3 consists of 17 residues. Trimming took 3 bases from V and 1 from J, leaving 16 bases between them. CDR3 protein: CASSSSRDSLNTGELFF. For the CDR3, the DNA is TGCGCCAGCAGCTCGAGCCGGGACTCCCTGAACACCGGGGAGCTGTTTTTT.

J is TRBJ2-1 and V is TRBV27; no clear D. The V gene lost 5 bases and the J gene lost 7 bases, with 15 bases spanning the gap. The CDR3 extends over 14 amino acids. CDR1 is MNHEY and CDR2 is SMNVEV in the germline V gene (reference sequence). The DNA for the CDR3 is TGTGCCAGCAGTGCTGGGGTCCCGGCAAATGAGCAGTTCTTC. This codes for CASSAGVPANEQFF.